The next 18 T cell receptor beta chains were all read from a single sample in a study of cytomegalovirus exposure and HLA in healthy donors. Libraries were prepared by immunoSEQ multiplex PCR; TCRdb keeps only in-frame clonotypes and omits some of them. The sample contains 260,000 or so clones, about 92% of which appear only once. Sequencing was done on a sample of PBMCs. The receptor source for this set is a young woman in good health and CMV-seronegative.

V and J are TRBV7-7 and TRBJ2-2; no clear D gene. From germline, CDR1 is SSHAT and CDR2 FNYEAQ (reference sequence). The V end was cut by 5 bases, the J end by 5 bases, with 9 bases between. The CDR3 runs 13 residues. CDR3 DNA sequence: TGTGCCAGCAGCGAGGCTAGAACCGGGGAGCTGTTTTTT. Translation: CASSEARTGELFF.

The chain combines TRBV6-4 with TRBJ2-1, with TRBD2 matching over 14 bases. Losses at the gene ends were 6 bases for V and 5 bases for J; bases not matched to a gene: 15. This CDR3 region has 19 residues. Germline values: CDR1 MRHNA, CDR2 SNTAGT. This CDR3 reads CASSPTPGTSGSFNNEQFF. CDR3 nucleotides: TGTGCCAGCAGCCCAACACCAGGGACTAGCGGGAGTTTCAACAATGAGCAGTTCTTC.

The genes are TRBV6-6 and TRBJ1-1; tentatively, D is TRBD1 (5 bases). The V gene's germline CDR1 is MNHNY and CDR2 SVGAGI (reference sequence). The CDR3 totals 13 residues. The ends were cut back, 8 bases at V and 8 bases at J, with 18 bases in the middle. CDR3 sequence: CASVTTAYREAFF. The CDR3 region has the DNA TGTGCCAGCGTTACCACAGCCTACAGGGAAGCTTTCTTT.

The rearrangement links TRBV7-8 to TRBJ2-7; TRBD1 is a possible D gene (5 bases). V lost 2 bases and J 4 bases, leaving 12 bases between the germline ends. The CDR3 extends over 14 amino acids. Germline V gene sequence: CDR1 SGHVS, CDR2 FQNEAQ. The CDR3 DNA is TGTGCCAGCAGCTTAACAGGACCCCTTTACGAGCAGTACTTC. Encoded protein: CASSLTGPLYEQYF.

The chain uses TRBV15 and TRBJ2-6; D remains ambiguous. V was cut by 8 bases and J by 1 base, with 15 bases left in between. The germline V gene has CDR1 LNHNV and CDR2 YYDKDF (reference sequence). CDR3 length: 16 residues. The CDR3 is CATVRFGPSGANVLTF. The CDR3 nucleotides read TGTGCCACCGTTAGATTCGGACCTTCTGGGGCCAACGTCCTGACTTTC.

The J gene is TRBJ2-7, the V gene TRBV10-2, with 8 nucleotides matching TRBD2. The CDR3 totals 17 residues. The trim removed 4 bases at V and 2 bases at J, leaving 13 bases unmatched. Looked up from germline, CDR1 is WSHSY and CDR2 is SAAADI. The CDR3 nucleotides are TGCGCCAGCAGTGGGAGTGGCGGGGGGACACCAGCCTACGAGCAGTACTTC. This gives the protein CASSGSGGGTPAYEQYF.

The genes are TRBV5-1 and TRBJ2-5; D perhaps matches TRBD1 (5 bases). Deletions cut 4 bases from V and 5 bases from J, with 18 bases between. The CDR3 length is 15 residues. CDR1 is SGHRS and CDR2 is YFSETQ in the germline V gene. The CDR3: CASSPDSGLGETQYF. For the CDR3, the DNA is TGCGCCAGCAGCCCCGATTCAGGGTTAGGGGAGACCCAGTACTTC.

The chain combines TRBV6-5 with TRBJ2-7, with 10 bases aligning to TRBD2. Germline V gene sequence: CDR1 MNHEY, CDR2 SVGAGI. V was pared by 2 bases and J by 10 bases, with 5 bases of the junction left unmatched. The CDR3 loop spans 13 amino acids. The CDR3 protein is CASSYRLAGDQYF. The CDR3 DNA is TGTGCCAGCAGTTACAGGCTAGCGGGAGACCAGTACTTC.

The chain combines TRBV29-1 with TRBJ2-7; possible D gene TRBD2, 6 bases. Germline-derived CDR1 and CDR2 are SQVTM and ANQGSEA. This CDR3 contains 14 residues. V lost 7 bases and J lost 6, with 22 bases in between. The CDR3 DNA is TGCAGCGCCTCCGGCGGGGACTGGGGTCTCGAGCAGTACTTC. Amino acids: CSASGGDWGLEQYF.

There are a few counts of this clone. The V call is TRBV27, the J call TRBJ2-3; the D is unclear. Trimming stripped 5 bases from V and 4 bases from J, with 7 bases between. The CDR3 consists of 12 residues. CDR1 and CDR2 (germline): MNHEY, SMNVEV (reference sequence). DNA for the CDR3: TGTGCCAGCAGTACTCATGCAGATACGCAGTATTTT. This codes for CASSTHADTQYF.

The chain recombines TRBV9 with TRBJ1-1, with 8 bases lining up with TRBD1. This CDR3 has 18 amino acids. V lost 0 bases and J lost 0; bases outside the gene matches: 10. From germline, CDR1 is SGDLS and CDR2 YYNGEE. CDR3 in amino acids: CASSVGWQGAAMNTEAFF. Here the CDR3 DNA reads TGTGCCAGCAGCGTAGGGTGGCAGGGGGCGGCTATGAACACTGAAGCTTTCTTT.

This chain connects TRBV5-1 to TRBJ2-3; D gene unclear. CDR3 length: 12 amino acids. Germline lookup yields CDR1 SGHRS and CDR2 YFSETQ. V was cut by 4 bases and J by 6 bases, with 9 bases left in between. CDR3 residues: CASSGQLDTQYF. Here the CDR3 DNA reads TGCGCCAGCAGCGGCCAACTCGATACGCAGTATTTT.

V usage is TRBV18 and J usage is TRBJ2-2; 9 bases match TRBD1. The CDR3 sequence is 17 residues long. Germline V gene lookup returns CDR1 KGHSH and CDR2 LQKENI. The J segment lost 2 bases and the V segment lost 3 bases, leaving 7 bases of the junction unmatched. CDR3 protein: CASSPYRQGENTGELFF. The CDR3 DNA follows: TGTGCCAGCTCACCCTACAGACAGGGGGAAAACACCGGGGAGCTGTTTTTT.

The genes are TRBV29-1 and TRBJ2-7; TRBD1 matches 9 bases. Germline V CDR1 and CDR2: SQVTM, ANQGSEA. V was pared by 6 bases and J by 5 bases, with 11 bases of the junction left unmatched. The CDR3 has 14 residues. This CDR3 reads CSVKGQGTLDEQYF. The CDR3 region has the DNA TGCAGCGTCAAGGGACAGGGAACGTTAGACGAGCAGTACTTC.

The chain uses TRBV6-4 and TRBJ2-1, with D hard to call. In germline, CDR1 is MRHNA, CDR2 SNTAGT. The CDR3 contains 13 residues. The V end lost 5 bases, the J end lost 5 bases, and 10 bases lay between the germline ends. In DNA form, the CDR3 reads TGTGCCAGCAGTTTGACTGGGGACAATGAGCAGTTCTTC. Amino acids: CASSLTGDNEQFF.

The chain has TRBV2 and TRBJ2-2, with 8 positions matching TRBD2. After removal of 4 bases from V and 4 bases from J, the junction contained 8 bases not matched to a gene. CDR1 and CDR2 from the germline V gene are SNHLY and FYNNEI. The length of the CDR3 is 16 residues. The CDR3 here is CASSGSSGLFTGELFF. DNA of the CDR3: TGTGCCAGCAGTGGATCTAGCGGGTTATTCACCGGGGAGCTGTTTTTT.

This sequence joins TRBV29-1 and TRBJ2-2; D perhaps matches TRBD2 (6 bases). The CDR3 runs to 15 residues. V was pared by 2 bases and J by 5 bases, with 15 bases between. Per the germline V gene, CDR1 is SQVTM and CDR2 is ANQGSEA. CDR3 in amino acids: CSVEKREGRTGELFF. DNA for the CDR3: TGCAGCGTTGAAAAAAGAGAGGGGAGGACCGGGGAGCTGTTTTTT.

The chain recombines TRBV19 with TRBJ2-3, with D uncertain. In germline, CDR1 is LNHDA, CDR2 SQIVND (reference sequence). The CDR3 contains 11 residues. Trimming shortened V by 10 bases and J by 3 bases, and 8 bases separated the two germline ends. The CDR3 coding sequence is TGTGCCACAAGGAGTACAGATACGCAGTATTTT. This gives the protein CATRSTDTQYF.